The next 26 T cell receptor beta chains were all read from a single sample in a study of a mutant IDH1 vaccine in newly diagnosed glioma. Clones were sequenced by immunoSEQ multiplex PCR, and TCRdb holds only the in-frame ones, with some missing. The profile shows some 25,000 clones, approximately 80% of them singletons. Sample time point: week 5, during vaccination. The investigators gave 300 ug of mutant IDH1 20-mer peptide in each vaccine dose, together with topical imiquimod. For these TCRs, the target antigens are not known. Sequencing used PBMCs, obtained from a glioma patient whose treatment included an IDH1 peptide vaccine. These receptors came from a man between 40 and 49 years old with glioma.

This chain links TRBV5-4 with TRBJ2-1, with 11 bases that match TRBD2. The CDR3 extends over 16 amino acids. Germline V gene data show CDR1 as SGHNT and CDR2 as YYREEE (reference sequence). V lost 0 bases and J lost 3; bases outside the gene matches: 2. CDR3 amino acids: CASSLEGTSGYNEQFF. CDR3 nucleotide sequence: TGTGCCAGCAGCTTGGAAGGGACTAGCGGCTACAATGAGCAGTTCTTC. Drawing the rest from reference TRBV5-4 and TRBJ2-1, the complete variable domain is ETGVTQSPTHLIKTRGQQVTLRCSSQSGHNTVSWYQQALGQGPQFIFQYYREEENGRGNFPPRFSGLQFPNYSSELNVNALELDDSALYLCASSLEGTSGYNEQFFGPGTRLTVL.

This chain uses TRBV7-6 with TRBJ1-1, with D unresolved. This CDR3 has 15 amino acids. V lost 5 bases to trimming and J lost 4 bases, with 17 bases between them. Germline lookup yields CDR1 SGHVS and CDR2 FNYEAQ. Here the CDR3 DNA reads TGTGCCAGCAGCGCCCGGGCAGGCGTGGGCACTGAAGCTTTCTTT. Protein sequence: CASSARAGVGTEAFF.

This chain joins TRBV27 and TRBJ2-5; TRBD2 matches at 7 bases. Trimming cost V 2 bases and J 4 bases; bases outside gene matches: 16. In germline, CDR1 is MNHEY, CDR2 SMNVEV (reference sequence). CDR3 length: 18 amino acids. DNA for the CDR3: TGTGCCAGCAGTTTAAGGAATTTAGCGGGCACCCCCTCAGAGACCCAGTACTTC. Amino acid sequence: CASSLRNLAGTPSETQYF.

V gene TRBV6-1 combines with J gene TRBJ2-3, with 10 bases fitting TRBD1. CDR1 is MNHNS and CDR2 is SASEGT in the germline V gene. The V segment lost 4 bases and the J segment 4 bases; nucleotides outside the gene matches: 5. This CDR3 has 15 residues. Written as DNA, the CDR3 is TGTGCCAGCAGTGTAGACAGGGGGCGTGCAGATACGCAGTATTTT. This translates into CASSVDRGRADTQYF.

The J gene is TRBJ1-3, the V gene TRBV7-2; D is uncertain. The V end lost 5 bases, the J end lost 1 base, and 15 bases lay between the germline ends. CDR3 length equals 16 residues. CDR1 is SGHTA, CDR2 FQGNSA, per germline. This CDR3 is CASSAPPIVSGNTIYF. CDR3 DNA sequence: TGTGCCAGCAGCGCACCTCCTATCGTATCTGGAAACACCATATATTTT.

This chain uses TRBV6-1 with TRBJ1-2; a weak D match, TRBD1 (6 bases). Trimming cost V 7 bases and J 8 bases, with 14 bases left between them. CDR3 length: 12 amino acids. The V gene's germline CDR1 is MNHNS and CDR2 SASEGT. CDR3 nucleotides: TGTGCCAGCACTAGGGGGGGAGGAGGCTACACCTTC. It specifies CASTRGGGGYTF.

This clone is a singleton in its sample. CDR3 sequence reads: CASSSTPGTSGSIFEQYF. The DNA for the CDR3 is TGTGCCAGCAGCTCCACACCCGGGACTAGCGGGAGTATATTCGAGCAGTACTTC. The chain combines TRBV7-9 with TRBJ2-7; TRBD2 agrees at 14 bases. From germline, CDR1 is SEHNR and CDR2 FQNEAQ (reference sequence). V gave up 4 bases and J gave up 6 bases; unmatched junction bases: 14. This CDR3 has 18 residues. Looking up the rest from reference TRBV7-9 and TRBJ2-7 gives the full variable domain: DTGVSQNPRHKITKRGQNVTFRCDPISEHNRLYWYRQTLGQGPEFLTYFQNEAQLEKSRLLSDRFSAERPKGSFSTLEIQRTEQGDSAMYLCASSSTPGTSGSIFEQYFGPGTRLTVT.

The gene calls are TRBV19 and TRBJ2-7, with TRBD2 matching over 14 bases. There are 15 residues in the CDR3. Trimming at V came to 6 bases and at J to 3 bases, leaving 4 bases not matched to a gene. Germline CDR1 LNHDA, CDR2 SQIVND (reference sequence). As DNA, the CDR3 is TGTGCCAGTAGGCCGGGACTAGCGGGAGTCTACGAGCAGTACTTC. This encodes CASRPGLAGVYEQYF.

The rearrangement links TRBV6-5 to TRBJ2-2, with D possibly being TRBD2 (6 bases). Germline CDR1 is MNHEY and CDR2 is SVGAGI. V dropped 2 bases and J dropped 2 bases, with 9 bases sitting between them. This CDR3 has 15 amino acids. CDR3 sequence: CASSYAGTNTGELFF. The CDR3 DNA reads TGTGCCAGCAGTTACGCGGGGACTAACACCGGGGAGCTGTTTTTT.

The V call is TRBV7-2, the J call TRBJ1-1, with TRBD1 as a possible D gene (6 bases). In germline, CDR1 is SGHTA, CDR2 FQGNSA. The CDR3 covers 14 residues. V was cut by 1 base and J by 4 bases, with 10 bases left in between. The CDR3 coding sequence is TGTGCCAGCAGCTTAGGACAGGCCCCCACTGAAGCTTTCTTT. This codes for CASSLGQAPTEAFF.

This chain links TRBV7-9 with TRBJ2-5; TRBD2 aligns across 9 bases. Trimming cost V 2 bases and J 5 bases; bases outside gene matches: 6. Germline CDR1 SEHNR, CDR2 FQNEAQ (reference sequence). This CDR3 has 15 amino acids. DNA of the CDR3: TGTGCCAGCAGCTTAACGACTAGCGGTGGGGAGACCCAGTACTTC. Protein sequence: CASSLTTSGGETQYF.

This chain links TRBV7-8 with TRBJ2-3, with D tentatively TRBD1 or TRBD2 (5 bases each). CDR1 and CDR2 from the germline V gene are SGHVS and FQNEAQ. The germline V and J ends were trimmed by 0 bases and 0 bases, with 19 bases remaining between them. The CDR3 runs to 19 residues. The CDR3 DNA follows: TGTGCCAGCAGCTTAGCGGGGGAGCTGGAACGACCTAGCACAGATACGCAGTATTTT. Translation: CASSLAGELERPSTDTQYF.

The chain links TRBV7-2 to TRBJ2-1; no reliable D call. CDR3 size: 13 residues. Germline CDR1 is SGHTA and CDR2 is FQGNSA. V shed 3 bases and J shed 12 bases, with 15 bases lying between them. The CDR3 here is CASSFPPSWSQFF. The CDR3 bases are TGTGCCAGCAGCTTTCCCCCCAGCTGGTCGCAGTTCTTC.

CDR3 DNA sequence: TGTGCCAGCCGGGGGTCAATCCGACGGGAAGAGACCCAGTACTTC. Protein sequence: CASRGSIRREETQYF. This chain connects TRBV14 to TRBJ2-5; possibly TRBD2 for D (6 bases). The ends were cut back, 8 bases at V and 3 bases at J, with 19 bases in the middle. Per germline, CDR1 SGHDN and CDR2 FVKESK. The CDR3 extends over 15 amino acids. Supplemented by reference TRBV14 and TRBJ2-5, the full variable domain reads EAGVTQFPSHSVIEKGQTVTLRCDPISGHDNLYWYRRVMGKEIKFLLHFVKESKQDESGMPNNRFLAERTGGTYSTLKVQPAELEDSGVYFCASRGSIRREETQYFGPGTRLLVL.

The sample holds a few counts of this clone. The chain links TRBV7-2 to TRBJ1-1, with D unresolved. The germline gives CDR1 SGHTA, CDR2 FQGNSA. V lost 7 bases and J lost 6, with 15 bases in between. The CDR3 runs 13 residues. The CDR3 loop reads CASTPGLTSEAFF. The CDR3, as DNA: TGTGCCAGCACCCCCGGGTTAACTTCTGAAGCTTTCTTT.

The V gene is TRBV6-1, the J gene TRBJ2-5; tentative D call: TRBD1 (5 bases). The V gene's germline CDR1 is MNHNS and CDR2 SASEGT. V lost 0 bases to trimming and J lost 4 bases, with 15 bases between them. This CDR3 region has 16 residues. CDR3 in DNA: TGTGCCAGCAGTGAAGCGCTTTCAGGGCTTGGAGAGACCCAGTACTTC. It specifies CASSEALSGLGETQYF.

The V gene is TRBV7-9, the J gene TRBJ2-7; D not resolved. Trimming took 5 bases from V and 3 from J, leaving 8 bases between them. The germline V gene encodes CDR1 SEHNR and CDR2 FQNEAQ (reference sequence). This CDR3 has 12 residues. CDR3 sequence (DNA): TGTGCCAGCAGCATTGCAGGCTACGAGCAGTACTTC. This encodes CASSIAGYEQYF.

The chain employs TRBV2 and TRBJ1-2, with D perhaps matching TRBD1 (6 bases). The CDR3 has 14 residues. CDR1 SNHLY and CDR2 FYNNEI come from the germline V gene. Trimming shortened V by 0 bases and J by 6 bases, and 11 bases separated the two germline ends. CDR3 sequence reads: CASSEAGTKNGYTF. The CDR3 nucleotides are TGTGCCAGCAGTGAAGCGGGGACAAAAAATGGCTACACCTTC.

J is TRBJ2-1 and V is TRBV2; D remains ambiguous. V lost 2 bases to trimming and J lost 2 bases, with 7 bases between them. The germline gives CDR1 SNHLY, CDR2 FYNNEI. This CDR3 has 14 amino acids. CDR3 nucleotides: TGTGCCAGCAGTGAACTAGACCCCTACAATGAGCAGTTCTTC. It codes for CASSELDPYNEQFF.

The chain has TRBV29-1 and TRBJ2-1; the D is unclear. Per germline, CDR1 SQVTM and CDR2 ANQGSEA. V lost 4 bases, J lost 7 bases, and 11 bases lay in between. This CDR3 is 12 amino acids long. In DNA form, the CDR3 reads TGCAGCGTTGGATCTTTTACGAATGAGCAGTTCTTC. This codes for CSVGSFTNEQFF.

The V and J genes are TRBV23-1 and TRBJ1-5, with 8 bases fitting TRBD1. TRBV23-1 is flagged as an ORF with uncertain function. After removal of 3 bases from V and 6 bases from J, the junction contained 10 bases not matched to a gene. The CDR3 runs 16 residues. The CDR3 loop is CASSQVRTGCSQPQHF. The CDR3 DNA is TGCGCCAGCAGTCAGGTCAGGACAGGGTGTAGTCAGCCCCAGCATTTT.

V is TRBV5-1 and J is TRBJ2-7; TRBD1 agrees at 9 bases. CDR3 length equals 14 residues. With V trimmed by 4 bases and J by 1 base, 3 bases remained unmatched. CDR1 SGHRS and CDR2 YFSETQ come from the germline V gene. CDR3 nucleotides: TGCGCCAGCAGCGTCGGGACAGGGTCCTACGAGCAGTACTTC. Protein sequence: CASSVGTGSYEQYF.

Written as DNA, the CDR3 is TGTGCCAGCAGAAGGGAAGGATCCACTGAAGCTTTCTTT. This encodes CASRREGSTEAFF. The rearrangement uses TRBV2 and TRBJ1-1, with D unresolved. V lost 6 bases and J lost 4, with 12 bases in between. This CDR3 has 13 amino acids. Germline V gene sequence: CDR1 SNHLY, CDR2 FYNNEI.

This sequence joins TRBV5-1 and TRBJ2-5, with 7 bases matching TRBD1. The CDR3 is 16 residues long. Trimming removed 3 bases from V and 1 base from J; junction bases left unmatched: 9. CDR1 is SGHRS and CDR2 is YFSETQ in the germline V gene. CDR3 in amino acids: CASSSSGQLGQETQYF. In DNA, the CDR3 is TGCGCCAGCAGCTCTTCGGGACAGCTCGGCCAAGAGACCCAGTACTTC.

The CDR3, as DNA: TGTGCCAGCTCACGGGGGACAAATTCACCCCTCCACTTT. Translating it yields CASSRGTNSPLHF. This rearrangement joins TRBV18 to TRBJ1-6, with D tentatively TRBD1 (6 bases). The ends were cut back, 4 bases at V and 7 bases at J, with 8 bases in the middle. Germline CDR1 KGHSH, CDR2 LQKENI. There are 13 residues in the CDR3.

The rearrangement uses TRBV27 and TRBJ1-1, with 7 bases matching TRBD1. CDR1 and CDR2 from the germline V gene are MNHEY and SMNVEV (reference sequence). The CDR3 contains 17 residues. V shed 4 bases, J shed 3 bases, and the junction held 14 bases outside the gene matches. The CDR3 sequence: CASSWVRAGGGDTEAFF. The CDR3 region has the DNA TGTGCCAGCAGTTGGGTTCGGGCAGGGGGAGGGGACACTGAAGCTTTCTTT.